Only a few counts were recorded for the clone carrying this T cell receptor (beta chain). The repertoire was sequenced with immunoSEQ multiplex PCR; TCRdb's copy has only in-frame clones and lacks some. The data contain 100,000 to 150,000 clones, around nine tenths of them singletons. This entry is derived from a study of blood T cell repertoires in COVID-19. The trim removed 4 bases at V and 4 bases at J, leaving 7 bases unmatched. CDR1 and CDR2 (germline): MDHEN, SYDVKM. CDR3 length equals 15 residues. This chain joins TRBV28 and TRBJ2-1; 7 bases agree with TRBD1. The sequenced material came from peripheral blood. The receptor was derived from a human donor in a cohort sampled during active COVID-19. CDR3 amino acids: CASSWTGLRYNEQFF. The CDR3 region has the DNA TGTGCCAGCAGTTGGACAGGTCTTAGGTACAATGAGCAGTTCTTC.